One T cell receptor (beta chain) is described in this entry. Its antigen is not identified. This entry belongs to a study of monozygotic twins with inflammatory bowel disease. General observations from the study: The data offered no way to tell different T cell subtypes apart. IBD patients had lower TCRbeta diversity (inverse Simpson) than healthy co-twins. The sharing of clonotypes with others was lower in IBD patients than in healthy twins, especially with disease activity.

This CDR3 comprises 15 residues. The germline V gene encodes CDR1 SGHRS and CDR2 YFSETQ. UMIs bearing a 6-nucleotide sample barcode were added through template switching. Reprocessing the 5' RACE reads, TCRdb reports a single entry for every CDR3 protein and omits DNA. This specimen shows around 150,000 distinct CDR3 sequences; the ten leading clones hold more than 2.5%. The sequencing input was blood. This clonotype was obtained from a human donor with ulcerative colitis or Crohn's disease, or a healthy co-twin of an affected twin (not recorded which). V and J are TRBV5-1 and TRBJ2-2; TCRdb's D call, TRBD1, is unchecked because there is no DNA. This CDR3 is CASSLGQLTTGELFF. Together with reference TRBV5-1 and TRBJ2-2, the CDR3 gives the full variable domain: KAGVTQTPRYLIKTRGQQVTLSCSPISGHRSVSWYQQTPGQGLQFLFEYFSETQRNKGNFPGRFSGRQFSNSRSEMNVSTLELGDSALYLCASSLGQLTTGELFFGEGSRLTVL.